This T cell receptor beta chain was observed in a study of T-cell reconstitution after alpha-beta-depleted transplantation in children. Study conclusions and caveats: In some patients, recipient T cells and intrathymic progenitors surviving conditioning explained high day-60 diversity. About two months after transplant, alpha-beta T cells reportedly came from several hundred expanded graft clones.

A note on this clonotype: The antigen remains undetermined.

The germline V and J ends were trimmed by 2 bases and 4 bases, with 12 bases remaining between them. Germline CDR1 reads SEHNR; CDR2 reads FQNEAQ (reference sequence). This CDR3 is built from 15 residues. A TCRbeta library incorporating unique molecular identifiers was prepared. TCRdb re-called the PCR reads through MiXCR, storing one row per CDR3 protein. The sample consists of 200,000 to 300,000 distinct CDR3 sequences, roughly 26% of them appearing once. The sequence was obtained from a girl aged 2 to 9 with Fanconi anemia, due to receive a stem cell transplant. The chain joins TRBV7-9 to TRBJ2-1; possible D gene TRBD1, 5 bases. The sequencing here drew on PBMCs, taken before TCRalphabeta/CD19-depleted stem cell transplant. The chain's CDR3 is CASSLLGRAYNEQFF. The CDR3 DNA sequence: TGTGCCAGCAGCTTATTGGGGCGCGCGTACAATGAGCAGTTCTTC.